The following is a TCR beta chain sequence with its context. Antigen unknown. The sample is drawn from a study of T cell responses to AZD1222 COVID-19 vaccine. Study summary: The analysis combined second doses at about 4 or about 12 weeks. Study-level findings and limits: Repertoire sampling occurred only after the peak T cell response.

Sequenced by immunoSEQ multiplex PCR; TCRdb stores in-frame clones only, minus some. The sample yields some 150,000 clones, roughly 94% seen once. The germline V and J ends were trimmed by 10 bases and 2 bases, with 8 bases remaining between them. This CDR3 region has 11 residues. CDR1 SGHNT and CDR2 YYREEE come from the germline V gene (reference sequence). The clonotype comes from an adult in good health. This chain connects TRBV5-4 to TRBJ2-3, with D unclear. This sample comprised peripheral blood, obtained on day 0 of AZD1222 vaccination. Written as DNA, the CDR3 is TGTGCCCCTAAGAACACAGATACGCAGTATTTT. It specifies CAPKNTDTQYF.